This TCR beta chain emerged from a study of blood T cells in healthy people across ages (dated by TCRdb to about 2015). Regarding the study in general: In model experiments, template switching captured roughly one uniquely barcoded TCR beta cDNA molecule for every two T cells. Using deep sequencing normalized with unique cDNA molecular identifiers, the study measured how TCR beta repertoire diversity changes with age. The donors were split into four age groups: young (average around 15 years), middle-aged (39), aged (over 55) and long-lived (roughly 88). To avoid experimental bias, donors of different ages were spread randomly across the sequencing lanes. The study analyzed two additional independent replicas of 1 million unique cDNA reads from the same blood draw for two donors, one aged 18 to 30 and one aged 80 or older.

The protocol used for the library was 5' RACE. Sequencing was performed on an Illumina HiSeq 2500. A second PCR of roughly 7 to 11 cycles was run with a J-beta primer mix and a sample-barcoded 5' primer. A unique molecular identifier was introduced onto each TCR beta cDNA molecule by a template-switch 5' adaptor carrying 12 random nucleotides. Each sample yielded at least 2.5 million CDR3-containing paired-end reads. First-strand cDNA synthesis was performed from all RNA using the Mint cDNA synthesis kit, with priming by a TRBC-specific oligonucleotide. Following uracil-DNA glycosylase treatment, a first 18-cycle PCR with universal primers M1SS and BC2_uni_R was performed on all cDNA. On the study's bioinformatics: Each sample was normalized by randomly selecting 1 million high-quality reads, each carrying a distinct molecular identifier. Reads sharing molecular identifiers were discarded rather than binned into consensus sequences. MiTCR, set to a Q25 quality threshold and the strictest error-elimination algorithm, was used for CDR3 identification, clonotype clustering and error correction. A nonparametric unseen species model using Euler transformation provided a lower-bound estimate of total TCR beta diversity. TCRdb trimmed the raw reads at Q25, called clones with MiXCR and kept productive beta chains. Each CDR3 protein appears once, grouped with its most common genes and DNA. These V and J calls derive from TCRdb rather than the authors' analysis. The sample table holds about 1.6 million distinct CDR3 sequences, of which 34% were seen once. The ten most abundant clones make up about 11% of the sample.

Results and caveats for the whole study, not just this receptor: Observed TCR beta diversity correlated strongly with the percentage of naive T cells measured by flow cytometry. Observed TCR beta diversity per million T cells fell roughly linearly with age, and a significant reduction was already apparent by age roughly 40. Compared with the aged group, more naive CD4+ T cells, fewer expanded clones and increased TCR diversity were shown by the long-lived group, suggesting age selection. Because the CMV infection status of the donors was unknown, age-related changes in expanded clonotypes may potentially have been confounded. Conclusive comparison of naive and antigen-experienced compartments was prevented by the profiling of bulk unsorted PBMCs. Estimates of total diversity from one million sequenced T cells were regarded as lower bounds and underestimates.

CDR3 length: 17 amino acids, cysteine to phenylalanine. The only DNA kept is the CDR3, 51 bases in frame from the first base. V and J lose 4 bases and 1 base, and a span of 17 bases separates them. CDR1 and CDR2 were assigned from the germline V gene as MGHRA and YSYEKL. This clonotype was seen a few times. This clone's antigen is unknown. Base quality data are lacking; no much larger clone is found one base away. Systemically healthy Caucasian individuals from Russia, 39 in total and aged about 6 to 95 years, were included as donors. Each donor gave ten milliliters of peripheral blood, collected into EDTA-treated Vacutainer tubes. Ficoll-Paque density-gradient centrifugation was used to isolate PBMCs, with at least 6.5 million per sample. Trizol reagent was used to extract total RNA from PBMCs, with at least 6 micrograms per sample. Naive CD45RAhigh/CD27high T cell percentages were measured by flow cytometry on a PBMC aliquot from every donor.

In this chain, TRBV4-1 is recombined with TRBJ2-4, with no D gene named confidently. The TCR originated in a woman aged 25 to 39 in good health. The specimen was blood. CDR3 region: CASSLLSAGLAKNIQYF. The DNA sequence reads TGCGCCAGCAGCCTCTTATCGGCCGGGCTGGCCAAAAACATTCAGTACTTC.